This T cell receptor (beta chain) was sequenced during a study of blood T cell repertoires in COVID-19. Background on the study: Acute-phase and convalescent COVID-19 samples originated in the United States, Italy and Spain.

The sample holds a few counts of this clone. Repertoires were generated with immunoSEQ multiplex PCR, while TCRdb's copy carries only in-frame clones and drops some. Of 150,000 or so clones listed, around 79% were seen once; the top ten hold just under 5%. With V trimmed by 7 bases and J by 3 bases, 14 bases remained unmatched. Germline values: CDR1 LGHNT, CDR2 FRNRAP. This CDR3 contains 17 residues. The TCR comes from a woman in her seventies with COVID-19, enrolled during active disease. V usage is TRBV12-5 and J usage is TRBJ1-2; 10 bases map to TRBD1. Sequenced material: peripheral blood. The CDR3 coding sequence is TGTGCTAGTGCCCAGGTCCCGACAGGGGGCAATCACTATGGCTACACCTTC. It yields the protein CASAQVPTGGNHYGYTF.